The TCR beta chain under discussion was sequenced for a study of T cell clones after liver transplantation. Across the whole study: Tolerance: complete withdrawal held at least one year, liver enzymes staying within twice normal. Study results and caveats: Low donor cell numbers restricted donor-reactive repertoire measurement in a couple of subjects. Post-transplant time points were not standardized, so conclusions are preliminary.

Points on this clone: Its antigen is not identified.

TCRdb's copy holds only in-frame clones and misses some; the assay was immunoSEQ multiplex PCR. The sample has about 75,000 clones, 84% seen once; the top ten hold around 2%. The CDR3 runs 16 residues. CDR1 and CDR2 (germline): SGHRS, YFSETQ. Trimming took 3 bases from V and 1 from J; bases not matched to a gene: 5. This TCR came from a human patient who received a liver transplant. Some T cells may trace back to the graft donor. Sequenced here: CD4+ T cells from blood, sampled around 50 months after liver transplant. The V and J genes are TRBV5-1 and TRBJ1-4; 8 nucleotides agree with TRBD1. CDR3 loop: CASSSWTGQTNEKLFF. CDR3 sequence (DNA): TGCGCCAGCAGCTCTTGGACAGGGCAAACTAATGAAAAACTGTTTTTT.